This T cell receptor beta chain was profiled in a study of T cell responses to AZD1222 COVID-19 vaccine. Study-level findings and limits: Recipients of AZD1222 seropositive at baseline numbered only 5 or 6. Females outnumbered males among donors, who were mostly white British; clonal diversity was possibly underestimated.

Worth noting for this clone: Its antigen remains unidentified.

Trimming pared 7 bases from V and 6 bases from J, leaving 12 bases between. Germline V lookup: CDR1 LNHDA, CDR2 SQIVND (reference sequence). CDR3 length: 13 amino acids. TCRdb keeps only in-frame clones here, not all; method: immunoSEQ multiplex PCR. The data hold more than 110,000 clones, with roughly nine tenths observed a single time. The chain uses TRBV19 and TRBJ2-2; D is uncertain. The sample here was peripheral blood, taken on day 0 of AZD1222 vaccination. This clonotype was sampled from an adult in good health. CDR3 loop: CASTSPEAGELFF. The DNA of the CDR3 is TGTGCCAGTACGTCGCCTGAGGCCGGGGAGCTGTTTTTT. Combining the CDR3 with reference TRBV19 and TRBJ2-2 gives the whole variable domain DGGITQSPKYLFRKEGQNVTLSCEQNLNHDAMYWYRQDPGQGLRLIYYSQIVNDFQKGDIAEGYSVSREKKESFPLTVTSAQKNPTAFYLCASTSPEAGELFFGEGSRLTVL.